A single TCR beta chain is shown here with its context. Its antigen is not known. Sequencing was performed with immunoSEQ multiplex PCR; in TCRdb, only in-frame clones are kept and a portion is missing. Seen here are tens of thousands of clones, approximately 96% observed once, and the top ten hold 4.5%. The ends lost 1 base at V and 6 bases at J; junction bases unmatched: 5. CDR1 is MGHRA, CDR2 YSYEKL, per germline. The CDR3 runs to 15 residues. The data belong to a study of cytomegalovirus exposure and HLA in healthy donors. Study results and caveats: As confirmed in vitro, a few CMV-associated chains were specific for CMV antigens. Using the classifier, cytomegalovirus status was reportedly diagnosed with high specificity and sensitivity. The study flagged some 170 TCR beta chains as cytomegalovirus-associated.

Donors came from a validation cohort of over 100 subjects, distinct from the first 666-subject cohort. The rearrangement links TRBV4-1 to TRBJ1-4; 7 bases are shared with TRBD1. The sequencing sample was made of PBMCs. This sequence originates from a woman aged 18-30 years in good health and CMV-seropositive. CDR3 in amino acids: CASSQGQGAYEKLFF. DNA of the CDR3: TGCGCCAGCAGCCAAGGACAGGGAGCTTATGAAAAACTGTTTTTT.